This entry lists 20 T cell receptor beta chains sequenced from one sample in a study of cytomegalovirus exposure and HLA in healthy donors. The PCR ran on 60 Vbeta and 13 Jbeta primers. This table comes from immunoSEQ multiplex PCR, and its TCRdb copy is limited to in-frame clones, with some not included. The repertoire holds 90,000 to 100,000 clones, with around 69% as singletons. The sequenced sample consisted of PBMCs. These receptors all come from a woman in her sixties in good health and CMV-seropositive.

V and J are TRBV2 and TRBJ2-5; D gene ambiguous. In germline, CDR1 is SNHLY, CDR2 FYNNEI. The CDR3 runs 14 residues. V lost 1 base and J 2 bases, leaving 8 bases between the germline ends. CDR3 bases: TGTGCCAGCAGTGAAGTTTCCGTTCAAGAGACCCAGTACTTC. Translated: CASSEVSVQETQYF.

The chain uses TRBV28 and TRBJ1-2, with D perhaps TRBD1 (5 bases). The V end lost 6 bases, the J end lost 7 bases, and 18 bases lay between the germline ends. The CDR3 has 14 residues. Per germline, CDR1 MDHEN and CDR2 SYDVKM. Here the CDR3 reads CASSRGQIYRGYTF. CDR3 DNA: TGTGCCAGCAGCCGCGGACAAATCTACCGTGGCTACACCTTC.

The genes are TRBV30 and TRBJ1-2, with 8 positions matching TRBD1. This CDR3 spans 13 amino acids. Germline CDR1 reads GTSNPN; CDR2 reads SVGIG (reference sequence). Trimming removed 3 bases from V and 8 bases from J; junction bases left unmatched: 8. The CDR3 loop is CAWRGQELGGYTF. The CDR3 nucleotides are TGTGCCTGGAGGGGACAGGAGTTGGGCGGCTACACCTTC.

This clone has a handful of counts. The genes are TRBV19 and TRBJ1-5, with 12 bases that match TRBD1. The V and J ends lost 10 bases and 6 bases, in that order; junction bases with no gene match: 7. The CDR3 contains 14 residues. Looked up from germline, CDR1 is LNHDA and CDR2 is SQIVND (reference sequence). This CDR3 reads CATSGQGAGQPQHF. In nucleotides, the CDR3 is TGTGCCACCTCGGGACAGGGGGCCGGTCAGCCCCAGCATTTT.

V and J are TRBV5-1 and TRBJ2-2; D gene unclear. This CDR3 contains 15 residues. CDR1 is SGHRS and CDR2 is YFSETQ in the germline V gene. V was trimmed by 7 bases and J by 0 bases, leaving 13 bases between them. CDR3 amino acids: CASRRPGSNTGELFF. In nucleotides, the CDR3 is TGCGCCAGCCGCCGTCCGGGTTCGAACACCGGGGAGCTGTTTTTT.

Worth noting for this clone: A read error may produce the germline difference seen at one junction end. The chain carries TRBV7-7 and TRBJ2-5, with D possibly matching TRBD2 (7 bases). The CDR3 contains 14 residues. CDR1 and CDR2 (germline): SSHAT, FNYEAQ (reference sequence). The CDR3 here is CASSLPGGRQTQYF. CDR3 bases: TGTGCTAGCAGCTTACCGGGGGGCAGACAGACCCAGTACTTC.

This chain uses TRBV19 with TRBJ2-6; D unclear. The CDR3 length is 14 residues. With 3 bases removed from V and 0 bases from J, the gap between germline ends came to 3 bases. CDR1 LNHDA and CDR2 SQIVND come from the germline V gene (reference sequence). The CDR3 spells CASSISSGANVLTF. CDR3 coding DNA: TGTGCCAGTAGTATTAGCTCTGGGGCCAACGTCCTGACTTTC.

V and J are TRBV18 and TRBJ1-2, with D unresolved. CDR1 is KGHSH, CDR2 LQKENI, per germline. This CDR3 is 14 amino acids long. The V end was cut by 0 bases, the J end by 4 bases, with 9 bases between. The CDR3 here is CASSPPLQTYGYTF. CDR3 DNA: TGTGCCAGCTCACCACCGTTACAGACCTATGGCTACACCTTC.

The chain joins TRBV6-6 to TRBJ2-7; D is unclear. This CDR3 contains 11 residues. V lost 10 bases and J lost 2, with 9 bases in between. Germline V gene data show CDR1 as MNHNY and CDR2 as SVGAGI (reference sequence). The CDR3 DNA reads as TGTGCCACCTGGGCCCCCTACGAGCAGTACTTC. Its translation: CATWAPYEQYF.

CDR3 region: CASSSTRTSGLHEQFF. For the CDR3, the DNA is TGTGCCAGCAGCTCAACCCGGACTAGCGGTTTGCATGAGCAGTTCTTC. This chain uses TRBV7-3 with TRBJ2-1; 10 nucleotides line up with TRBD2. Germline V gives CDR1 SGHTA, CDR2 FQGTGA. The CDR3 is made up of 16 amino acids. V shed 4 bases, J shed 8 bases, and the junction held 11 bases outside the gene matches.

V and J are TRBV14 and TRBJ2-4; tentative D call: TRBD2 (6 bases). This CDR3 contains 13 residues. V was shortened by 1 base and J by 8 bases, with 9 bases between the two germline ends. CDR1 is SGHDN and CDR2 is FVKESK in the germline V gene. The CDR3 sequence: CASSQGRRDIQYF. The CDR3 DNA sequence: TGTGCCAGCAGCCAAGGGAGGAGGGACATTCAGTACTTC.

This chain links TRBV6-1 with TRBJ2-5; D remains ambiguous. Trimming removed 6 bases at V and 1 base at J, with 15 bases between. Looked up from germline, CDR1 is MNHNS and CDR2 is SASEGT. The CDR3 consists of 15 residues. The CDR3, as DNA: TGTGCCAGCAGCCAAATGTGGCAGATCCAAGAGACCCAGTACTTC. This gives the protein CASSQMWQIQETQYF.

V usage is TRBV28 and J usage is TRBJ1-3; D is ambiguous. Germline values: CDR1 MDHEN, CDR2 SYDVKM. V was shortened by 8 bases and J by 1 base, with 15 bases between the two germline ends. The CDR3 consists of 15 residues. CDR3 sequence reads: CASGLERGSGNTIYF. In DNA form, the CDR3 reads TGTGCCAGCGGACTGGAGCGGGGTTCTGGAAACACCATATATTTT.

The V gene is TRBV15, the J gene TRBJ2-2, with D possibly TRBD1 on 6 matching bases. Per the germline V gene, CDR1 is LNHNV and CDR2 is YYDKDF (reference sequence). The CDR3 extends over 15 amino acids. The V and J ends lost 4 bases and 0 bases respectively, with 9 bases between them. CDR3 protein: CATSTTGTNTGELFF. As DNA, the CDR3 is TGTGCCACCAGCACCACAGGGACGAACACCGGGGAGCTGTTTTTT.

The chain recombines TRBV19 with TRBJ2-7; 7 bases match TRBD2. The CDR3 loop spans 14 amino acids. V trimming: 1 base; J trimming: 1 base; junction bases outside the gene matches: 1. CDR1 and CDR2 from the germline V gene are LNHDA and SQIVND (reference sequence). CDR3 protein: CASSIAGGSYEQYF. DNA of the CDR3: TGTGCCAGTAGTATAGCGGGAGGATCCTACGAGCAGTACTTC.

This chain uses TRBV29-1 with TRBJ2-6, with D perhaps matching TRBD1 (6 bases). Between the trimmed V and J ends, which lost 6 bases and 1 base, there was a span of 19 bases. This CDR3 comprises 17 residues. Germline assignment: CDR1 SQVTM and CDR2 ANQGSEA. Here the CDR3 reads CSVSQGRAPSGANVLTF. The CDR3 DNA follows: TGCAGCGTGTCTCAGGGGCGTGCACCTTCTGGGGCCAACGTCCTGACTTTC. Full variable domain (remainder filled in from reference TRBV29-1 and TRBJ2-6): SAVISQKPSRDICQRGTSLTIQCQVDSQVTMMFWYRQQPGQSLTLIATANQGSEATYESGFVIDKFPISRPNLTFSTLTVSNMSPEDSSIYLCSVSQGRAPSGANVLTFGAGSRLTVL.

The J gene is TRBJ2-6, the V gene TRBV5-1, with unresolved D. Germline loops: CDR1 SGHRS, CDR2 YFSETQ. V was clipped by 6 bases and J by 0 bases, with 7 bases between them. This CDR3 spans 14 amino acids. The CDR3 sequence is CASNFSSGANVLTF. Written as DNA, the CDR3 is TGCGCCAGCAACTTCAGCTCTGGGGCCAACGTCCTGACTTTC.

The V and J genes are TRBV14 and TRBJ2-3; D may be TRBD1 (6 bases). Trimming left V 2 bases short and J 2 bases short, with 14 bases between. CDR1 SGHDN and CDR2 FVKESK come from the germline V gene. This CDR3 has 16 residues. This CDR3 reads CASSQTPGVLTDTQYF. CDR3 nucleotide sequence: TGTGCCAGCAGCCAAACCCCAGGGGTTCTCACAGATACGCAGTATTTT.

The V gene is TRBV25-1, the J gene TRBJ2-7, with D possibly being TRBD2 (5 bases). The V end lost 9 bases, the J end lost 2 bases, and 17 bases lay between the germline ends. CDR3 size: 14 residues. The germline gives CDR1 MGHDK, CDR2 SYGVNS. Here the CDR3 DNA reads TGTGCCAGAGACGTGCTCGAGACTACCTACGAGCAGTACTTC. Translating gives CARDVLETTYEQYF.

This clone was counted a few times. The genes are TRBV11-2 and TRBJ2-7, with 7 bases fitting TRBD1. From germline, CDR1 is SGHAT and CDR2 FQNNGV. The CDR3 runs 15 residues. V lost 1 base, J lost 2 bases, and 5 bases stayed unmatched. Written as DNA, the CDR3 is TGTGCCAGCAGCTTAGGTGGGACAGCTACCTACGAGCAGTACTTC. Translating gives CASSLGGTATYEQYF.